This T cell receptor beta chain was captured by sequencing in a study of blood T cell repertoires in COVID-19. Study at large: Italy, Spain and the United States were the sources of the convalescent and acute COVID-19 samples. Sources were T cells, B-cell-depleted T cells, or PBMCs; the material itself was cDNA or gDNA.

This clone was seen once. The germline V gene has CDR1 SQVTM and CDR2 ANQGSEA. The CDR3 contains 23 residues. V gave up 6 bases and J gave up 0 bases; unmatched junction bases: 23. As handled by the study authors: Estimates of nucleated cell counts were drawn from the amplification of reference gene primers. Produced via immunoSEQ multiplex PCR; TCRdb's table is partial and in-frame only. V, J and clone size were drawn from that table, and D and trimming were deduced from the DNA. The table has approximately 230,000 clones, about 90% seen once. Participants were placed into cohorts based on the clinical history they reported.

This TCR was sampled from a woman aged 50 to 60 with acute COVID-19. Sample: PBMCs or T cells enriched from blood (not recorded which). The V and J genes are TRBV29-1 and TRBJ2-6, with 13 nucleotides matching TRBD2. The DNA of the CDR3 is TGCAGCGTGGGGGCCCCAGATACTAGCGGGAGGGCCCGCGAGAGCTCTGGGGCCAACGTCCTGACTTTC. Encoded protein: CSVGAPDTSGRARESSGANVLTF. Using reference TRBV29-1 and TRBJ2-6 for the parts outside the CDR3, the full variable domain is SAVISQKPSRDICQRGTSLTIQCQVDSQVTMMFWYRQQPGQSLTLIATANQGSEATYESGFVIDKFPISRPNLTFSTLTVSNMSPEDSSIYLCSVGAPDTSGRARESSGANVLTFGAGSRLTVL.